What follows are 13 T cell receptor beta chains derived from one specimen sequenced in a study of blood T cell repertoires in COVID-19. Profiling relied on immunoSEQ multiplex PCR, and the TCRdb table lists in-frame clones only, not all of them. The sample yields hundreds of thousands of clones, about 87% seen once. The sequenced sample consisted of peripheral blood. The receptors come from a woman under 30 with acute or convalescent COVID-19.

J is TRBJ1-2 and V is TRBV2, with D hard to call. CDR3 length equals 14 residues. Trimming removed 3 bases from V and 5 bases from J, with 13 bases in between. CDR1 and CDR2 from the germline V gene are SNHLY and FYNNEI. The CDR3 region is CASSDSLGGYGYTF. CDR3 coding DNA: TGTGCCAGCAGTGATTCGCTGGGCGGGTATGGCTACACCTTC.

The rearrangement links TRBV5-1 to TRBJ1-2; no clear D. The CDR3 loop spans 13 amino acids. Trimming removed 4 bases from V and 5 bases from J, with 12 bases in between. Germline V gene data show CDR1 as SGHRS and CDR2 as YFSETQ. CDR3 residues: CASSPGREYGYTF. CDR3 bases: TGCGCCAGCAGCCCGGGGAGGGAATATGGCTACACCTTC.

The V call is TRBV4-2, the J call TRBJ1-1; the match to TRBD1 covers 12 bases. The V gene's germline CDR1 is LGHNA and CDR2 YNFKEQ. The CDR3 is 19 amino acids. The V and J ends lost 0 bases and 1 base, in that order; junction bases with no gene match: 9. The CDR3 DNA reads TGTGCCAGCAGCCAAGATACTTTTAGGGACAGGGGGCCGAACACTGAAGCTTTCTTT. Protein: CASSQDTFRDRGPNTEAFF.

The CDR3 sequence: CATSDFEAVGYTF. CDR3 bases: TGTGCCACCAGTGATTTTGAGGCAGTTGGCTACACCTTC. The V call is TRBV24-1, the J call TRBJ1-2; D gene unclear. The V end was cut by 1 base, the J end by 7 bases, with 9 bases between. Looked up from germline, CDR1 is KGHDR and CDR2 is SFDVKD. This CDR3 spans 13 amino acids.

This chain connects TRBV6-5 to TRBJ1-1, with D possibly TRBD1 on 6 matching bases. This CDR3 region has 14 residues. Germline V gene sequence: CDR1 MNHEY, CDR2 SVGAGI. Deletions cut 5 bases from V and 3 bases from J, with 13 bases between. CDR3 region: CASSTGGGHTEAFF. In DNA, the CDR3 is TGTGCCAGCAGTACCGGGGGGGGCCACACTGAAGCTTTCTTT.

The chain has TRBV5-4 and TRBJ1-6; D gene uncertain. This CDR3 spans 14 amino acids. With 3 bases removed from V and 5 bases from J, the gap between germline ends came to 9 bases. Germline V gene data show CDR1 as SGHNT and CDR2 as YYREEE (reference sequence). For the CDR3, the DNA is TGTGCCAGCAGCTCTGAGAGGGATAATTCACCCCTCCACTTT. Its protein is CASSSERDNSPLHF.

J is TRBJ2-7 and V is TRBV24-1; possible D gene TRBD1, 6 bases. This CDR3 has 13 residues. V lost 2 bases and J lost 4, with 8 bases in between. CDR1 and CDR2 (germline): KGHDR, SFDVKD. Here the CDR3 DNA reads TGTGCCACCAGTGATTGGACAGAATACGAGCAGTACTTC. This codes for CATSDWTEYEQYF.

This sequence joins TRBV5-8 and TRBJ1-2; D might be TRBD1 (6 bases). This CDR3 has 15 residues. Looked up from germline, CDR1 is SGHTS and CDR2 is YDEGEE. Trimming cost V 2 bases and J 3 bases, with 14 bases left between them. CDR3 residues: CASSFLLGHYYGYTF. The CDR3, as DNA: TGTGCCAGCAGCTTCCTACTGGGACACTACTATGGCTACACCTTC.

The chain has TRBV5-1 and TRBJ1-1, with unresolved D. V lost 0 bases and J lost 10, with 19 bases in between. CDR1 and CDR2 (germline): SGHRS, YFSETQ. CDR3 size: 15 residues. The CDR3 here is CASSLEWGEQVGAFF. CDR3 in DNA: TGCGCCAGCAGCTTGGAGTGGGGAGAGCAAGTTGGAGCTTTCTTT. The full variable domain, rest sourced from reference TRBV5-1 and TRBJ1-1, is KAGVTQTPRYLIKTRGQQVTLSCSPISGHRSVSWYQQTPGQGLQFLFEYFSETQRNKGNFPGRFSGRQFSNSRSEMNVSTLELGDSALYLCASSLEWGEQVGAFFGQGTRLTVV.

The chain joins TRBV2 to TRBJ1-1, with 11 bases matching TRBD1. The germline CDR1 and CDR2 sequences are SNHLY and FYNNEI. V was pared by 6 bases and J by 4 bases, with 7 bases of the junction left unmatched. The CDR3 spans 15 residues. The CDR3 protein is CASRDRGRVTTEAFF. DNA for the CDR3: TGTGCCAGCAGGGACAGGGGGCGCGTCACCACTGAAGCTTTCTTT.

The CDR3 loop is CASSIGAGERRAFF. In DNA form, the CDR3 reads TGTGCCAGTAGTATAGGGGCTGGAGAGCGGCGAGCTTTCTTT. The chain recombines TRBV19 with TRBJ1-1; D is undetermined. From germline, CDR1 is LNHDA and CDR2 SQIVND (reference sequence). The CDR3 runs to 14 residues. The germline V and J ends were trimmed by 1 base and 10 bases, with 16 bases remaining between them.

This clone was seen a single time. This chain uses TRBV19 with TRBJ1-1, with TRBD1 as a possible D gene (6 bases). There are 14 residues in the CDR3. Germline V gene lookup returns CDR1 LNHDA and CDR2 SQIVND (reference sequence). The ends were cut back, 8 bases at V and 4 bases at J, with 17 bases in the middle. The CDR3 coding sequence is TGTGCCAGTGGGTCCGTTGCAGGGGTCACTGAAGCTTTCTTT. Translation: CASGSVAGVTEAFF.

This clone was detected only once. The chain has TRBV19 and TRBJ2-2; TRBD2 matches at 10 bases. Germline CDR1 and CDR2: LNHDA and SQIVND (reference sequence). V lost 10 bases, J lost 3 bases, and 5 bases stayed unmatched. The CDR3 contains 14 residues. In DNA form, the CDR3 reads TGTGCCACCCGGGGGACTAGCGACACCGGGGAGCTGTTTTTT. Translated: CATRGTSDTGELFF. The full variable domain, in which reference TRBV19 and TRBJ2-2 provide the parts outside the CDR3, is DGGITQSPKYLFRKEGQNVTLSCEQNLNHDAMYWYRQDPGQGLRLIYYSQIVNDFQKGDIAEGYSVSREKKESFPLTVTSAQKNPTAFYLCATRGTSDTGELFFGEGSRLTVL.